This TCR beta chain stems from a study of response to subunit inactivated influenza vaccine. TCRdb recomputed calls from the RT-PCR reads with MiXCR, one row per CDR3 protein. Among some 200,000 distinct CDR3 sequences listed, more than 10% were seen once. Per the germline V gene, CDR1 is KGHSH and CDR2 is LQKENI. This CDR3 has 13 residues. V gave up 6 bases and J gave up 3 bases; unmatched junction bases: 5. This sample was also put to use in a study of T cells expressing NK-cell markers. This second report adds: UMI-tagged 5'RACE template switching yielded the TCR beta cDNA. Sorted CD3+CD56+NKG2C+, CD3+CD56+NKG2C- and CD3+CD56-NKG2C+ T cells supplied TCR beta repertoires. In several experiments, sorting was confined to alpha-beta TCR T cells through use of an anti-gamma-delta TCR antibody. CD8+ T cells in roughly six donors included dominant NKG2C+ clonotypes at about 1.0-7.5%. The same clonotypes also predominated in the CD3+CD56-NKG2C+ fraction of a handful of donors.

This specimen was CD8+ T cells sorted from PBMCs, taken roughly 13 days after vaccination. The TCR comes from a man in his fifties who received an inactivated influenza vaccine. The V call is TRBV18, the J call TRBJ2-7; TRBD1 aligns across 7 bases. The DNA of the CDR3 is TGTGCCAGCTCCACAGGGGTAGGCTACGAGCAGTACTTC. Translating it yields CASSTGVGYEQYF.